This TCR beta chain was recorded in a study of CXCR3-negative and CXCR3-positive naive CD8 T cells. Study-wide results and limits: A higher hydrophobicity marked the TRB CDR3s of CXCR3-positive naive cells versus CXCR3-negative naive cells. Both naive subsets showed comparably high diversity, and memory CD8+ cells showed much lower diversity.

Via 5' RACE with UMI labels, TRB cDNA libraries were prepared. TCRdb re-called the 5' RACE reads, yielding one record per CDR3 amino acid sequence without DNA. Found here are about 130,000 distinct CDR3 sequences; the top ten clones hold around 0.62%. There are 15 residues in the CDR3. Germline assignment: CDR1 SGHTA and CDR2 FQGTGA. Concerning this clonotype itself: Its antigen is still unknown.

Sequencing was done on a sample of naive CXCR3+ CD8+ T cells from blood. As for subset: CD45RO-CCR7+CD27+CD95- naive CD8+ T cells expressing CXCR3 (TNR3+). This sequence joins TRBV7-3 and TRBJ2-1; TCRdb gives TRBD2 as the D gene, but with no DNA this cannot be confirmed. The TCR sequence derives from a human donor in good health. Some clones in this sample may be carry-over from other donors' samples. CDR3 amino acids: CASSSGLGGFNEQFF.